This T cell receptor beta chain was documented in a study of cytomegalovirus exposure and HLA in healthy donors. The study, taken as a whole, reports: TCR sequences were mostly rare, though some public TCRs occurred in many donors. A few CMV-associated chains were confirmed in vitro to be specific for CMV antigens. Cytomegalovirus association was listed for about 150 TCR beta chains.

Remarks on this clone: What it recognizes is unknown.

Clones were sequenced by immunoSEQ multiplex PCR, and TCRdb holds only the in-frame ones, with some missing. The sample has 110,000 to 150,000 clones; 84% are singletons. CDR3 length: 15 residues. Unmatched junction bases numbered 5, after V lost 2 bases and J lost 3 bases. The germline V gene encodes CDR1 SGHTA and CDR2 FQGTGA. The chain is built from TRBV7-3 and TRBJ2-7; 9 bases line up with TRBD2. The sample comprised PBMCs. This clonotype originated in a woman aged 30 to 39 in good health and CMV-seronegative. The CDR3 reads CASSLLASGDYEQYF. Written as DNA, the CDR3 is TGTGCCAGCAGCTTATTGGCTAGCGGGGACTACGAGCAGTACTTC. Full variable domain (rest looked up from reference TRBV7-3 and TRBJ2-7): GAGVSQTPSNKVTEKGKYVELRCDPISGHTALYWYRQSLGQGPEFLIYFQGTGAADDSGLPNDRFFAVRPEGSVSTLKIQRTERGDSAVYLCASSLLASGDYEQYFGPGTRLTVT.